A selection of T cell receptor beta chains follows, all from one sample in a study of OX40 agonist ivuxolimab in advanced cancers. Some clones are missing from TCRdb's copy, which holds only in-frame ones; the method was immunoSEQ multiplex PCR. The table shows some 22,000 clones, with about 90% occurring only once. The source material was CD4+ or CD8+ T cells sorted from blood, sampled in a trial of the OX40 agonist ivuxolimab. These receptors all come from an adult with an advanced solid tumor such as melanoma, head and neck, liver or kidney cancer. CDR3s include the opening cysteine and the closing phenylalanine or tryptophan. The D gene is left open where the match is weak. Only part of the rows carry a size: once, few, many, or a class if the clone is expanded.

clone_size	v_call	j_call	d_call	cdr3_nt	cdr3_aa
-	TRBV4-1	TRBJ1-2	-	TGCGCCAGCAGTCCTGCGGCCTTTAAGACTAACTATGGCTACACCTTC	CASSPAAFKTNYGYTF
-	TRBV6-5	TRBJ2-5	-	TGTGCCAGCAGTCCCGGACAGCCGTACCAAGAGACCCAGTACTTC	CASSPGQPYQETQYF
-	TRBV5-1	TRBJ2-1	TRBD2	TGCGCCAGTTGGCGGGGGAACCACAAAAACAATGAGCAGTTCTTC	CASWRGNHKNNEQFF
-	TRBV11-1	TRBJ2-7	-	TGTGCCAGCAGCTTCTCTTACGAGCAGTACTTC	CASSFSYEQYF
-	TRBV23-1	TRBJ1-1	-	TGCGCCAGCAGTCGTGGGGGGAAGGATCGGAAAGCTTTCTTT	CASSRGGKDRKAFF
-	TRBV4-1	TRBJ2-7	TRBD1	TGCGCCAGCAGCCCATACCCCGGGACAGCAAGTACCTACGAGCAGTACTTC	CASSPYPGTASTYEQYF
-	TRBV27	TRBJ2-2	-	TGTGCCAGCAGTTTTGGCCGTGCCCGGGAGCTGTTTTTT	CASSFGRARELFF
-	TRBV7-9	TRBJ1-1	-	TGTGCCAGCAGCTTTAGGGGAGGCACTGAAGCTTTCTTT	CASSFRGGTEAFF
-	TRBV30	TRBJ1-1	TRBD1	TGTGCCTGGACGGAAGGGGGCCTCTCTGAAGCTTTCTTT	CAWTEGGLSEAFF
-	TRBV10-2	TRBJ2-5	-	TGCGCCAGCAGTGAGCGCCCTCGCCACCTCCAAGAGACCCAGTACTTC	CASSERPRHLQETQYF
-	TRBV15	TRBJ1-5	TRBD1	TGTGCCACCAGCAGAGATTCGTCGACCGGGACAGGTGTCCAGCCCCAGCATTTT	CATSRDSSTGTGVQPQHF
-	TRBV13	TRBJ1-1	TRBD1	TGTGCCAGCAGCGGACAGGGGGCCGACACTGAAGCTTTCTTT	CASSGQGADTEAFF
-	TRBV5-4	TRBJ2-3	-	TGTGCCAGCAGCGGGGGCGGACCGGGTGATACGCAGTATTTT	CASSGGGPGDTQYF
-	TRBV6-1	TRBJ2-5	TRBD2	TGTGCCAGCAGTACTCTAGCGGGGGAGCAAGAGACCCAGTACTTC	CASSTLAGEQETQYF
-	TRBV2	TRBJ1-4	-	TGTGCCAGCAAGCGAGGCAGGGAAAAACTGTTTTTT	CASKRGREKLFF
-	TRBV5-4	TRBJ2-7	TRBD1	TGTGCCAGCAGGTACGGGACAGGGGTACACGAGCAGTACTTC	CASRYGTGVHEQYF
once	TRBV19	TRBJ2-2	-	TGTGCCAGTAGTTGGTCCAACACCGGGGAGCTGTTTTTT	CASSWSNTGELFF
-	TRBV6-5	TRBJ2-3	-	TGTGCCAGCCGTACGGGGGCTTCGAGCACAGATACGCAGTATTTT	CASRTGASSTDTQYF
-	TRBV6-1	TRBJ1-5	-	TGTGCCAGCAGTTCGGACGGAAACAATCAGCCCCAGCATTTT	CASSSDGNNQPQHF
-	TRBV15	TRBJ1-4	TRBD1	TGTGCCACCAGCACAAGGGGGCGCAGGGTAGGGGAAAAACTGTTTTTT	CATSTRGRRVGEKLFF
once	TRBV6-1	TRBJ2-3	TRBD2	TGTGCCAGCAGTGAAGCTAGCGGGCCTTCTAGCACAGATACGCAGTATTTT	CASSEASGPSSTDTQYF
-	TRBV5-6	TRBJ2-7	TRBD1	TGTGCCAGCAGTTCGACAGGGGGCGAGCAGTACTTC	CASSSTGGEQYF
once	TRBV19	TRBJ1-5	TRBD1	TGTGCCAGTAGTATAGGTTTAGGGGACAGGCTTGGCCACAATCAGCCCCAGCATTTT	CASSIGLGDRLGHNQPQHF
-	TRBV18	TRBJ1-1	-	TGTGCCACCCTAGTGGGGAAGCACACTGAAGCTTTCTTT	CATLVGKHTEAFF
-	TRBV19	TRBJ1-1	TRBD1	TGTGCCAGTAAACTCATTGCAGGGGGGGGGAACACTGAAGCTTTCTTT	CASKLIAGGGNTEAFF
-	TRBV15	TRBJ2-1	TRBD1	TGTGCCACCAGCAGGGTCCGGACAGGGGGTATCAATGAGCAGTTCTTC	CATSRVRTGGINEQFF
few	TRBV30	TRBJ1-6	-	TGTGCCTGGAGTCAAGGGGATACTCCACCCCTCCACTTT	CAWSQGDTPPLHF
-	TRBV15	TRBJ1-6	-	TGTGCCACCAGCCCCACCCTCAATTCACCCCTCCACTTT	CATSPTLNSPLHF
-	TRBV9	TRBJ2-1	-	TGTGCCAGCAGCGCGGACATCTCAAAACACAATGAGCAGTTCTTC	CASSADISKHNEQFF
-	TRBV7-7	TRBJ2-5	-	TGTGCCAGCAGCTTAGTCTACAGGGCCCAAGAGACCCAGTACTTC	CASSLVYRAQETQYF
-	TRBV4-1	TRBJ1-1	-	TGCGCCAGCAGCCAAGATCTTGGGGGGGTTGAAGCTTTCTTT	CASSQDLGGVEAFF
-	TRBV5-1	TRBJ1-2	-	TGCGCCAGCAGTTCGGGGGCGCAGGGCTACACCTTC	CASSSGAQGYTF
-	TRBV7-2	TRBJ1-1	-	TGTGCCAGCAGCTCATTCTTCCGGGGGGGCTCAACTGAAGCTTTCTTT	CASSSFFRGGSTEAFF
-	TRBV21-1	TRBJ1-4	-	TGTGCCAGCAGCTTCCAGCCGGGACCCTCCAATGAAAAACTGTTTTTT	CASSFQPGPSNEKLFF
-	TRBV29-1	TRBJ1-1	-	TGCAGCGTCCCCGGGACGGCTGAAGCTTTCTTT	CSVPGTAEAFF
once	TRBV7-2	TRBJ2-5	-	TGTGCCAGCAGGGCCGGCCCGGGAGAGGCAGAGACCCAGTACTTC	CASRAGPGEAETQYF
-	TRBV7-9	TRBJ1-1	-	TGTGCCAGCAGGATGGGGTCCACTGAAGCTTTCTTT	CASRMGSTEAFF
-	TRBV11-2	TRBJ2-7	-	TGTGCCAGCAGCTCAAATCTCGAGCAGTACTTC	CASSSNLEQYF
-	TRBV4-1	TRBJ2-7	TRBD1	TGCGCCAGCACCCCTAAGCTAGGACAGGGACGCTCCTACGAGCAGTACTTC	CASTPKLGQGRSYEQYF
few	TRBV6-4	TRBJ1-2	-	TGTGCCAGCAGTGATGGCAGCTATGGCTACACCTTC	CASSDGSYGYTF
-	TRBV11-2	TRBJ2-5	TRBD2	TGTGCCAGCAGCTTATTTCGGGGGGGCCGGGAGACCCAGTACTTC	CASSLFRGGRETQYF
-	TRBV14	TRBJ2-7	-	TGTGCCAGCAGCCCCTACCTTAGCTACGAGCAGTACTTC	CASSPYLSYEQYF
-	TRBV6-1	TRBJ1-1	-	TGTGCCAGCAGTGAATGGGGGGACACTGAAGCTTTCTTT	CASSEWGDTEAFF
-	TRBV10-1	TRBJ1-1	-	TGCGCCAGCAGTGGGACAGATAAAGGCACTGAAGCTTTCTTT	CASSGTDKGTEAFF
-	TRBV7-3	TRBJ1-5	-	TGTGCCAGCAGCCCCACGGGGGGAAATCAGCCCCAGCATTTT	CASSPTGGNQPQHF
-	TRBV7-7	TRBJ2-7	TRBD1	TGTGCTAGCAGCGCTGGACAGGGAATAGCCTACGAGCAGTACTTC	CASSAGQGIAYEQYF
-	TRBV27	TRBJ1-5	-	TGTGCCAGCAGTTTACTGTCGAGTAATCAGCCCCAGCATTTT	CASSLLSSNQPQHF
-	TRBV7-9	TRBJ1-1	-	TGTGCCAGCAGCCCCGGGGCGCGTAACACTGAAGCTTTCTTT	CASSPGARNTEAFF